A single sample gave rise to the 29 T cell receptor beta chains below, sequenced in a study of blood T cell repertoires in COVID-19. Generated by immunoSEQ multiplex PCR, the TCRdb table keeps only in-frame clones and is missing some. There are over 50,000 clones in the sample; approximately 81% occur only once, and about 16% lies in the top ten. Sequenced: peripheral blood. These TCRs come from a man aged 60 to 69 with COVID-19, enrolled during active disease.

This rearrangement joins TRBV15 to TRBJ1-2; 8 positions match TRBD1. CDR3 length equals 14 residues. V was clipped by 1 base and J by 4 bases; unmatched bases: 2. CDR1 is LNHNV and CDR2 is YYDKDF in the germline V gene (reference sequence). The CDR3 bases are TGTGCCACCAGCAGAGGGGACAGGTCCTATGGCTACACCTTC. Amino acids: CATSRGDRSYGYTF.

A single count supports this clone. V usage is TRBV2 and J usage is TRBJ2-2; D is uncertain. The CDR3 sequence is 14 residues long. V was shortened by 6 bases and J by 0 bases, with 8 bases between the two germline ends. Germline loops: CDR1 SNHLY, CDR2 FYNNEI. The CDR3 bases are TGTGCCAGCAGGACATCCCCGAACACCGGGGAGCTGTTTTTT. Amino acids: CASRTSPNTGELFF.

The chain has TRBV11-2 and TRBJ1-6; TRBD1 matches at 7 bases. The CDR3 has 17 amino acids. Germline values: CDR1 SGHAT, CDR2 FQNNGV. The V gene end was trimmed by 1 base and the J gene end by 6 bases; junction bases not matched to a gene: 9. CDR3 region: CASSLGPGTVVNSPLHF. The CDR3 DNA follows: TGTGCCAGCAGCTTAGGTCCCGGGACAGTGGTTAATTCACCCCTCCACTTT.

The V and J genes are TRBV6-5 and TRBJ1-3; the D gene is possibly TRBD1 (5 bases). The V gene's germline CDR1 is MNHEY and CDR2 SVGAGI. The CDR3 has 15 residues. V lost 5 bases to trimming and J lost 1 base, with 12 bases between them. In nucleotides, the CDR3 is TGTGCCAGCAGTCGAGGTGGGGGGTCTGGAAACACCATATATTTT. Encoded protein: CASSRGGGSGNTIYF.

The chain employs TRBV3-1 (or the pseudogene TRBV3-2) and TRBJ2-7, with 12 nucleotides matching TRBD2. The germline gives CDR1 LGHDT, CDR2 YNNKEL (reference sequence). The ends lost 7 bases at V and 4 bases at J; junction bases unmatched: 8. There are 15 residues in the CDR3. DNA of the CDR3: TGTGCCAGCACCCGGACTAGCGGGACTGATTACGAGCAGTACTTC. Protein: CASTRTSGTDYEQYF.

J is TRBJ1-2 and V is TRBV5-6; no reliable D call. Deletions cut 4 bases from V and 6 bases from J, with 10 bases between. This CDR3 region has 12 residues. The germline CDR1 and CDR2 sequences are SGHDT and YYEEEE. The CDR3 region is CASSPGLNGYTF. CDR3 nucleotides: TGTGCCAGCAGCCCGGGTCTAAATGGCTACACCTTC. Filled out from reference TRBV5-6 and TRBJ1-2, the complete variable domain reads DAGVTQSPTHLIKTRGQQVTLRCSPKSGHDTVSWYQQALGQGPQFIFQYYEEEERQRGNFPDRFSGHQFPNYSSELNVNALLLGDSALYLCASSPGLNGYTFGSGTRLTVV.

V usage is TRBV19 and J usage is TRBJ2-2; TRBD1 aligns across 9 bases. Germline CDR1 is LNHDA and CDR2 is SQIVND (reference sequence). The CDR3 is made up of 13 amino acids. Trimming at V came to 6 bases and at J to 5 bases, leaving 1 base not matched to a gene. Here the CDR3 reads CASRGQGTGELFF. CDR3 nucleotide sequence: TGTGCCAGTAGAGGACAGGGGACCGGGGAGCTGTTTTTT.

The chain uses TRBV25-1 and TRBJ2-7; possible D gene TRBD2, 5 bases. V dropped 5 bases and J dropped 0 bases, with 14 bases sitting between them. The germline V gene encodes CDR1 MGHDK and CDR2 SYGVNS. The CDR3 runs to 15 residues. CDR3 protein: CASSPPQRSSYEQYF. Here the CDR3 DNA reads TGTGCCAGCAGTCCCCCCCAGCGGTCCTCCTACGAGCAGTACTTC.

Notes on this clone: This may stem from a read error, because a much larger clone lies one nucleotide away. The same CDR3 is also encoded by other DNA sequences in this sample. The chain employs TRBV5-1 and TRBJ2-2, with 14 positions matching TRBD2. Germline CDR1 is SGHRS and CDR2 is YFSETQ. The V segment lost 4 bases and the J segment 5 bases; nucleotides outside the gene matches: 10. This CDR3 comprises 18 residues. CDR3 nucleotides: TGCGCCAGCAGCCCCGGGACTAGCGGGGGCCCGAGAACCGGGGAGCTGTTTTTT. Its translation: CASSPGTSGGPRTGELFF.

The chain combines TRBV6-2 or TRBV6-3 with TRBJ2-3, with TRBD2 matching over 7 bases. The CDR3 has 16 residues. Germline lookup yields CDR1 MNHEY and CDR2 SVGEGT. V lost 3 bases, J lost 2 bases, and 8 bases stayed unmatched. The CDR3 DNA reads TGTGCCAGCAGTTATGAAACGGGGGGATCCACAGATACGCAGTATTTT. Amino acids: CASSYETGGSTDTQYF.

There are a few counts of this clone. The V call is TRBV28, the J call TRBJ1-2; tentative D call: TRBD1 (5 bases). The V end was cut by 6 bases, the J end by 0 bases, with 8 bases between. The CDR3 has 13 amino acids. Germline CDR1 MDHEN, CDR2 SYDVKM. CDR3 residues: CASSRTPNYGYTF. The CDR3, as DNA: TGTGCCAGCAGCCGGACACCTAACTATGGCTACACCTTC.

This chain joins TRBV11-2 and TRBJ2-7; D not certain. V lost 4 bases and J lost 0, with 7 bases in between. The CDR3 runs to 13 residues. The germline V gene encodes CDR1 SGHAT and CDR2 FQNNGV. The CDR3 region is CASSSGNSYEQYF. CDR3 bases: TGTGCCAGCAGCTCAGGAAACTCCTACGAGCAGTACTTC.

The chain has TRBV18 and TRBJ2-5; D may be TRBD2 (5 bases). The germline CDR1 and CDR2 sequences are KGHSH and LQKENI. The V and J ends lost 3 bases and 2 bases respectively, with 22 bases between them. The length of the CDR3 is 18 residues. CDR3: CASSPVLGEEGTQETQYF. CDR3 DNA sequence: TGTGCCAGCTCACCCGTGCTCGGGGAAGAAGGTACACAAGAGACCCAGTACTTC. Supplemented by reference TRBV18 and TRBJ2-5, the full variable domain reads NAGVMQNPRHLVRRRGQEARLRCSPMKGHSHVYWYRQLPEEGLKFMVYLQKENIIDESGMPKERFSAEFPKEGPSILRIQQVVRGDSAAYFCASSPVLGEEGTQETQYFGPGTRLLVL.

The chain combines TRBV6-5 with TRBJ2-7; D possibly corresponds to TRBD2 (5 bases). Trimming pared 0 bases from V and 5 bases from J, leaving 11 bases between. Germline V gives CDR1 MNHEY, CDR2 SVGAGI. The CDR3 has 14 residues. The CDR3, as DNA: TGTGCCAGCAGTTACTCTCGGGGTCCAGACGAGCAGTACTTC. Its translation: CASSYSRGPDEQYF.

The chain recombines TRBV5-1 with TRBJ2-7; a possible D gene is TRBD1 (7 bases). Germline loops: CDR1 SGHRS, CDR2 YFSETQ. V shed 6 bases and J shed 1 base, with 14 bases lying between them. The CDR3 has 14 residues. The CDR3 nucleotides are TGCGCCAGCATGGAGGGGGCCTATTCCTACGAGCAGTACTTC. This translates into CASMEGAYSYEQYF.

This clone was picked up a small number of times. The chain recombines TRBV29-1 with TRBJ2-3; D may be TRBD1 (5 bases). The CDR3 is 11 residues long. The V end lost 4 bases, the J end lost 6 bases, and 8 bases lay between the germline ends. Germline loops: CDR1 SQVTM, CDR2 ANQGSEA. CDR3 region: CSVGQLDTQYF. The CDR3 nucleotides are TGCAGCGTTGGACAGTTGGATACGCAGTATTTT.

A single count supports this clone. The chain uses TRBV2 and TRBJ2-1; maybe TRBD2 (6 bases). Germline V gene lookup returns CDR1 SNHLY and CDR2 FYNNEI. There are 15 residues in the CDR3. V gave up 10 bases and J gave up 1 base, with 17 bases separating them. The CDR3 region has the DNA TGTGCCACCGCCAAGTCGGGGGAATCCTACAATGAGCAGTTCTTC. It yields the protein CATAKSGESYNEQFF.

The chain combines TRBV9 with TRBJ2-7; D possibly corresponds to TRBD1 (7 bases). Germline V gene sequence: CDR1 SGDLS, CDR2 YYNGEE. CDR3 length equals 17 residues. Trimming left V 2 bases short and J 1 base short, with 19 bases between. CDR3 DNA: TGTGCCAGCAGCGTTGATCAGGGGGGTCTTTTGTCCTACGAGCAGTACTTC. Its protein is CASSVDQGGLLSYEQYF.

A few counts support this clone. The chain combines TRBV13 with TRBJ2-1; 10 bases are a match to TRBD2. Unmatched junction bases numbered 5, after V lost 1 base and J lost 8 bases. The CDR3 has 15 amino acids. The germline V gene has CDR1 PRHDT and CDR2 FYEKMQ (reference sequence). The CDR3 bases are TGTGCCAGCAGCTTAGCGTTCCTAGCGGGGGATGAGCAGTTCTTC. As protein: CASSLAFLAGDEQFF.

This clone was observed a single time. The V and J genes are TRBV19 and TRBJ1-5, with D unresolved. V was trimmed by 4 bases and J by 7 bases, leaving 11 bases between them. The CDR3 contains 13 residues. CDR1 and CDR2 (germline): LNHDA, SQIVND (reference sequence). This chain's CDR3 is CASSTAAGQPQHF. In nucleotides, the CDR3 is TGTGCCAGTAGTACGGCGGCCGGACAGCCCCAGCATTTT.

The chain is built from TRBV7-9 and TRBJ2-1; no reliable D call. V was cut by 1 base and J by 8 bases, with 6 bases left in between. The CDR3 is made up of 12 amino acids. CDR1 and CDR2 (germline): SEHNR, FQNEAQ (reference sequence). CDR3 nucleotides: TGTGCCAGCAGCTTAGATGGCTATGAGCAGTTCTTC. Its translation is CASSLDGYEQFF.

This clone was seen only a few times. V and J are TRBV5-4 and TRBJ2-4, with TRBD2 identical over 11 bases. Germline CDR1 and CDR2: SGHNT and YYREEE (reference sequence). Losses at the gene ends were 1 base for V and 7 bases for J; bases not matched to a gene: 4. The CDR3 loop spans 15 amino acids. The CDR3 loop reads CASSLTSGSENIQYF. As DNA, the CDR3 is TGTGCCAGCAGCTTGACTAGCGGGAGCGAGAACATTCAGTACTTC.

A few counts support this clone. The rearrangement joins TRBV2 to TRBJ1-1; 8 bases align to TRBD1. The V gene end was trimmed by 11 bases and the J gene end by 5 bases; junction bases not matched to a gene: 13. Per germline, CDR1 SNHLY and CDR2 FYNNEI. This CDR3 region has 14 residues. The CDR3 reads CAGQKDREDTEAFF. The DNA for the CDR3 is TGTGCCGGACAAAAGGACAGGGAGGATACTGAAGCTTTCTTT.

V gene TRBV6-1 combines with J gene TRBJ2-1; D call uncertain. V lost 3 bases and J lost 4, with 7 bases in between. The germline CDR1 and CDR2 sequences are MNHNS and SASEGT. The CDR3 totals 13 residues. This CDR3 reads CASSDEEYNEQFF. Here the CDR3 DNA reads TGTGCCAGCAGTGATGAGGAGTACAATGAGCAGTTCTTC.

This clone has just one count. The V call is TRBV5-1, the J call TRBJ1-6, with 10 bases identical to TRBD1. CDR1 and CDR2 from the germline V gene are SGHRS and YFSETQ. CDR3 length: 16 residues. Trimming took 4 bases from V and 10 from J; bases not matched to a gene: 11. CDR3: CASSDPTTGQGSPLHF. The CDR3 coding sequence is TGCGCCAGCAGCGATCCGACGACGGGACAGGGGTCACCCCTCCACTTT.

The chain is built from TRBV5-1 and TRBJ2-3; 12 bases align to TRBD2. From germline, CDR1 is SGHRS and CDR2 YFSETQ. The CDR3 consists of 17 residues. With 2 bases clipped from V and 0 bases from J, the junction kept 4 bases outside the gene matches. The DNA for the CDR3 is TGCGCCAGCAGCTTCCGGACTAGCGGGATAAGCACAGATACGCAGTATTTT. Translating gives CASSFRTSGISTDTQYF.

The rearrangement uses TRBV5-6 and TRBJ2-1; D unclear. Per germline, CDR1 SGHDT and CDR2 YYEEEE. V was shortened by 1 base and J by 0 bases, with 8 bases between the two germline ends. The CDR3 has 15 residues. CDR3 residues: CASSLLSGSYNEQFF. The CDR3 DNA reads TGTGCCAGCAGCTTGTTGTCGGGCTCCTACAATGAGCAGTTCTTC.

The chain has TRBV9 and TRBJ2-3; 8 bases are shared with TRBD1. CDR3 size: 16 residues. V gave up 0 bases and J gave up 2 bases; unmatched junction bases: 5. Germline CDR1 reads SGDLS; CDR2 reads YYNGEE. The CDR3 bases are TGTGCCAGCAGCGTAGGCCAGGACAGGGACACAGATACGCAGTATTTT. Protein product: CASSVGQDRDTDTQYF.

V is TRBV11-2 and J is TRBJ1-1, with 10 bases aligning to TRBD1. CDR1 and CDR2 from the germline V gene are SGHAT and FQNNGV. The CDR3 sequence is 13 residues long. After removal of 5 bases from V and 12 bases from J, the junction contained 9 bases not matched to a gene. The CDR3 coding sequence is TGTGCCAGCAGCACCTGGGACAGGGGAATAACTTTCTTT. This sequence encodes CASSTWDRGITFF.